These T cell receptor beta chains were read from a single sample in a study of neoadjuvant nivolumab and ipilimumab in lung cancer. The assay was immunoSEQ multiplex PCR, and TCRdb's table has in-frame clones only and misses some. The data hold approximately 31,000 clones, with over 75% observed a single time. The sequences come from peripheral blood, collected after neoadjuvant nivolumab, alone or with ipilimumab, at or shortly before surgery. The receptors come from an adult with non-small cell lung cancer. CDR3s include the opening cysteine and the closing phenylalanine or tryptophan. Fields, in order: V gene, J gene, clone size, D gene, CDR3 DNA, CDR3 protein. The D gene is left open where the match is weak. A clone size is listed for some rows: how often the clone was seen (once, few, many), or a class if it is expanded.

>TRBV5-1|TRBJ1-1|-|TRBD1
TGCGCCAGCAGCTTGCAGGGGGCGGCGAACACTGAAGCTTTCTTT
CASSLQGAANTEAFF
>TRBV18|TRBJ2-1|-|-
TGTGCCAGCTCACCAGTCAGCCCAATCAATGAGCAGTTCTTC
CASSPVSPINEQFF
>TRBV5-1|TRBJ1-1|-|-
TGCGCCAGCAGCTTGGTTCAGGGTGGCACTGAAGCTTTCTTT
CASSLVQGGTEAFF
>TRBV5-1|TRBJ2-3|-|-
TGCGCCAGCAGCTTGGTTAAAGACAGGCTCCCCATCTTTAGCACAGATACGCAGTATTTT
CASSLVKDRLPIFSTDTQYF
>TRBV28|TRBJ1-2|-|-
TGTGCCAGCAGTCAACCGCTCGACTATGGCTACACCTTC
CASSQPLDYGYTF
>TRBV19|TRBJ1-2|-|TRBD1
TGTGCCAGTAGTCCGGGGACAGGGGGCAACTATGGCTACACCTTC
CASSPGTGGNYGYTF
>TRBV28|TRBJ1-2|-|-
TGTGCCAGCAGCTCTGGACCTAACTATGGCTACACCTTC
CASSSGPNYGYTF
>TRBV11-2|TRBJ2-2|-|-
TGTGCCAGCAGCCGAGGGCTGAACACCGGGGAGCTGTTTTTT
CASSRGLNTGELFF
>TRBV9|TRBJ1-2|-|TRBD1
TGTGCCAGCAGTACCGAGGCAGGGGGCCTCTATGGCTACACCTTC
CASSTEAGGLYGYTF
>TRBV7-8|TRBJ2-5|-|-
TGTGCCAGCAGCTTATCACGGACCTCAATAAAAGAGACCCAGTACTTC
CASSLSRTSIKETQYF
>TRBV4-2|TRBJ1-1|-|-
TGTGCCAGCAGCCCTGAAGCGGGGTGGGGACGCATTATGAGGAACACTGAAGCTTTCTTT
CASSPEAGWGRIMRNTEAFF
>TRBV5-1|TRBJ2-7|-|-
TGCGCCAGCAGCTTGGTTCCCGGGCCTGAGGGGGAGCAGTACTTC
CASSLVPGPEGEQYF
>TRBV6-6|TRBJ2-7|-|-
TGTGCCAGCAGTTACTCGAGCGTCAGATGGGGCTACGAGCAGTACTTC
CASSYSSVRWGYEQYF
>TRBV7-9|TRBJ2-1|-|TRBD2
TGTGCCAGCAGCTACCAGGGACTAGCCAGCTCCTACAATGAGCAGTTCTTC
CASSYQGLASSYNEQFF
>TRBV5-4|TRBJ2-6|-|TRBD1
TGTGCCAGCAGCACCGGGACAGACTCTGGGGCCAACGTCCTGACTTTC
CASSTGTDSGANVLTF
>TRBV2|TRBJ2-3|-|-
TGTGCCAGCAGTGATTTTCAGTATGGGGGCACAGATACGCAGTATTTT
CASSDFQYGGTDTQYF
>TRBV6-5|TRBJ1-2|once|-
TGTGCCAGCAGGGTAGCCCGGGGGGGAAACTATGGCTACACCTTC
CASRVARGGNYGYTF
>TRBV29-1|TRBJ2-1|-|-
TGCAGCGTATCTAGCTACAATGAGCAGTTCTTC
CSVSSYNEQFF
>TRBV11-3|TRBJ2-1|once|-
TGTGCCAGCAGCTTCGACAGCTCCTACAATGAGCAGTTCTTC
CASSFDSSYNEQFF
>TRBV25-1|TRBJ1-3|-|TRBD1
TGTGCCAGCAGTGAACTCCCAGGGGGTGGCCGAAACACCATATATTTT
CASSELPGGGRNTIYF
>TRBV11-3|TRBJ2-3|-|TRBD2
TGTGCCAGCAGCCCTGGGACTAGCGGGGGGCGGGATACGCAGTATTTT
CASSPGTSGGRDTQYF
>TRBV7-8|TRBJ1-5|-|-
TGTGCCAGCAGCTCCGGGCGTGGGTTCAATCAGCCCCAGCATTTT
CASSSGRGFNQPQHF
>TRBV9|TRBJ2-2|-|TRBD2
TGTGCCAGCAGCGCCTCGGGGGGGAGGAACGGGGAGCTGTTTTTT
CASSASGGRNGELFF
>TRBV5-4|TRBJ2-7|-|TRBD2
TGTGCCAGCAGCCTATTACCTGGACTAGCGGGTGAGGTCTTC
CASSLLPGLAGEVF
>TRBV5-5|TRBJ2-2|-|TRBD2
TGTGCCAGCAGCCGAACTAGCGGGGGGGCCGGGGAGCTGTTTTTT
CASSRTSGGAGELFF
>TRBV5-4|TRBJ1-2|-|TRBD1
TGTGCCAGCAGCCCCGGACAGGAGGTAAATGGCTACACCTTC
CASSPGQEVNGYTF
>TRBV5-8|TRBJ2-1|-|-
TGTGCCAGCAGCTTAGGGGGACTAACTCCCCGCAATGAGCAGTTCTTC
CASSLGGLTPRNEQFF
>TRBV15|TRBJ1-2|-|-
TGTGCCACCAGCAGAGATCCCGCCAGCTATGGCTACACCTTC
CATSRDPASYGYTF
>TRBV7-2|TRBJ2-5|-|TRBD2
TGTGCCAGCAGCTTAGCCCTGACTAGCGGGGGGGCCAGTGAGCCTCAGACCCAGTACTTC
CASSLALTSGGASEPQTQYF
>TRBV10-3|TRBJ2-1|-|TRBD1
TGTGCCATCAGTACAGGGGTAGGACGAGGGAATGAGCAGTTCTTC
CAISTGVGRGNEQFF
>TRBV4-1|TRBJ1-2|-|-
TGCGCCAGCAGCCAGACTGGGGACGTCTATGGCTACACCTTC
CASSQTGDVYGYTF
>TRBV18|TRBJ2-5|-|TRBD1
TGTGCCAGCTCACAGCCGGGACAGTTTGTCGAAGAGACCCAGTACTTC
CASSQPGQFVEETQYF
>TRBV2|TRBJ2-3|-|TRBD2
TGTGCCGGGGGGACTAGCGGCACAGATACGCAGTATTTT
CAGGTSGTDTQYF
>TRBV5-1|TRBJ2-5|-|TRBD2
TGCGCCAGCAGCTTGGCCGAGGCGGGTTGGTGGCGGGGGGGAGAAGAGACCCAGTACTTC
CASSLAEAGWWRGGEETQYF